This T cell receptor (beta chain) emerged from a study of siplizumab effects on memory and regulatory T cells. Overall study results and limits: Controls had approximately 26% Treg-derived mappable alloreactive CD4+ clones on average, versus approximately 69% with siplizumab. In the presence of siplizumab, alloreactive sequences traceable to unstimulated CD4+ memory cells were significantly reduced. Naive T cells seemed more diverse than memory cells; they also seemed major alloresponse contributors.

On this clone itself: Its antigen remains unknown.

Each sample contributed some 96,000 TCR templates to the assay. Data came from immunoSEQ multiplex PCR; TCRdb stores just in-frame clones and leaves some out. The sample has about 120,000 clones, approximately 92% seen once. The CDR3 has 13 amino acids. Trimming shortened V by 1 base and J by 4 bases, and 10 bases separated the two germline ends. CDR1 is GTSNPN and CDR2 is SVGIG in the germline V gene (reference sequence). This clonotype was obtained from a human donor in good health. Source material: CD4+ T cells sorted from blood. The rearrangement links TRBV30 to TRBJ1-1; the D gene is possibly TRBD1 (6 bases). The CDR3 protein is CAWSGQGPTEAFF. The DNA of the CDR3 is TGTGCCTGGAGTGGGCAGGGGCCCACTGAAGCTTTCTTT.